This is a list of T cell receptor beta chains from one sample in a study of identical twins. One entry per CDR3 protein results from TCRdb running MiXCR on the 5' RACE reads. The top ten hold about 3% of the sample, which has fewer than 500,000 distinct CDR3 sequences, 20% to 25% seen once. These sequences were also reported in another study, on T cells expressing NK-cell markers.

Sequenced sample: CD4+ T cells sorted from blood. Source of these receptors: a young woman in good health. Each CDR3 is given with its conserved first and last residue. The D gene is left open where the match is weak. Clone size, where shown, is once, few, many, or a class for clones that have expanded.

>TRBJ1-2|-|few|TRBV4-3
CASSQRPGDGYTF
TGCGCCAGCAGCCAACGGCCGGGAGATGGCTACACCTTC
>TRBJ2-6|-|-|TRBV29-1
CSVRDPSSGANVLTF
TGCAGCGTTAGGGACCCTAGCTCTGGGGCCAACGTCCTGACTTTC
>TRBJ2-2|-|few|TRBV6-2/TRBV6-3
CASSYPNSGTGELFF
TGTGCCAGCAGTTACCCGAATAGTGGCACCGGGGAGCTGTTTTTT
>TRBJ2-3|TRBD2|-|TRBV2
CASKGLGSTDTQYF
TGTGCCAGCAAGGGACTAGGGAGCACAGATACGCAGTATTTT
>TRBJ1-1|-|-|TRBV2
CASSAWQGVTEAFF
TGTGCCAGCAGTGCTTGGCAGGGAGTCACTGAAGCTTTCTTT
>TRBJ2-3|TRBD2|-|TRBV20-1
CSAPRISGSRDTQYF
TGCAGTGCCCCTCGGATTAGCGGGAGCAGGGATACGCAGTATTTT
>TRBJ2-1|TRBD1|few|TRBV20-1
CSASRRDRGLDEQFF
TGCAGTGCTAGCCGCCGGGACAGGGGACTCGATGAGCAGTTCTTC
>TRBJ1-2|-|-|TRBV20-1
CSARGYMNYGYTF
TGCAGTGCTAGGGGATACATGAACTATGGCTACACCTTC
>TRBJ2-7|-|few|TRBV19
CASSTLWRTYEQYF
TGTGCCAGTAGTACCTTGTGGCGAACCTACGAGCAGTACTTC
>TRBJ2-1|TRBD2|-|TRBV7-9
CASSLRREGLNNEQFF
TGTGCCAGCAGCCTCAGACGGGAGGGCCTCAACAATGAGCAGTTCTTC
>TRBJ2-5|-|-|TRBV6-5
CASSYGGQLKTQYF
TGTGCCAGCAGTTACGGTGGACAGTTAAAGACCCAGTACTTC
>TRBJ2-7|TRBD2|-|TRBV5-1
CASSRGTSGGLNSYEQYF
TGCGCCAGCAGCCGGGGGACTAGCGGGGGGCTCAACTCCTACGAGCAGTACTTC
>TRBJ1-5|-|few|TRBV5-6
CASSYRRDQPQHF
TGTGCCAGCAGCTATAGGAGAGATCAGCCCCAGCATTTT
>TRBJ2-7|-|few|TRBV9
CASSPGTPTYEQYF
TGTGCCAGCAGCCCCGGGACTCCGACCTACGAGCAGTACTTC
>TRBJ2-3|TRBD2|few|TRBV6-5
CASSYSIAGGLDTQYF
TGTGCCAGCAGTTACTCGATTGCGGGAGGTTTGGATACGCAGTATTTT
>TRBJ2-1|-|-|TRBV28
CASSSMTGAPFF
TGTGCCAGCAGTTCGATGACAGGCGCTCCGTTCTTC
>TRBJ1-2|TRBD1|-|TRBV24-1
CATSEGTGSGYTF
TGTGCCACCAGTGAGGGGACAGGGTCTGGCTACACCTTC
>TRBJ2-1|-|-|TRBV20-1
CSARDPLDEQFF
TGCAGTGCTAGAGATCCCCTCGATGAGCAGTTCTTC
>TRBJ2-2|TRBD1|-|TRBV5-4
CASSLQGSWTGELFF
TGTGCCAGCAGCTTACAGGGGTCGTGGACCGGGGAGCTGTTTTTT
>TRBJ1-2|TRBD1|few|TRBV12-3/TRBV12-4
CASSLRGLDGYTF
TGTGCCAGCAGTTTAAGGGGGCTCGATGGCTACACCTTC
>TRBJ1-1|-|-|TRBV7-8
CASSLIPGYTEAFF
TGTGCCAGCAGCTTAATTCCAGGCTACACTGAAGCTTTCTTT
>TRBJ2-7|TRBD1|-|TRBV10-3
CAIRGRGQGRTEQYF
TGTGCCATCAGGGGAAGGGGACAGGGGAGAACCGAGCAGTACTTC
>TRBJ2-3|-|-|TRBV5-1
CASSSSTLGPTDTQYF
TGCGCCAGCAGCTCCTCTACTCTTGGACCCACAGATACGCAGTATTTT